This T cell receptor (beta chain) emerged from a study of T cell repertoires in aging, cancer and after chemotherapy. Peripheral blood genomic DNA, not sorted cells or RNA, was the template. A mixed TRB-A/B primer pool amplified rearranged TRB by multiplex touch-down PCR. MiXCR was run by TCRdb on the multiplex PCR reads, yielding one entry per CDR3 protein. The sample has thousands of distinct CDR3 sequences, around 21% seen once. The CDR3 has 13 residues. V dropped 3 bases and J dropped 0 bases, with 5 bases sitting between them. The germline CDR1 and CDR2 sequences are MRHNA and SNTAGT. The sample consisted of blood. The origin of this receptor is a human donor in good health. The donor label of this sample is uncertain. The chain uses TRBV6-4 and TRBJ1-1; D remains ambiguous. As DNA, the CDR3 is TGTGCCAGCAGTGAATATATGAACACTGAAGCTTTCTTT. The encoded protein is CASSEYMNTEAFF.